These 9 T cell receptor beta chains were all obtained from the same sample, sequenced in a study of blood T cell repertoires in COVID-19. Repertoires were generated with immunoSEQ multiplex PCR, while TCRdb's copy carries only in-frame clones and drops some. The profile covers approximately 20,000 clones, with around nine tenths appearing a single time and approximately 12% taken by the ten largest. Sequenced material: peripheral blood. Every receptor here comes from a human donor in a cohort sampled during active COVID-19.

CDR3: CASSLGQTNEKLFF. CDR3 nucleotides: TGCGCCAGCAGCTTGGGACAAACTAATGAAAAACTGTTTTTT. The rearrangement joins TRBV5-1 to TRBJ1-4; the D is unclear. The CDR3 has 14 amino acids. Trimming shortened V by 0 bases and J by 1 base, and 4 bases separated the two germline ends. Looked up from germline, CDR1 is SGHRS and CDR2 is YFSETQ.

This chain uses TRBV29-1 with TRBJ1-2; perhaps TRBD1 as D (5 bases). Trimming stripped 4 bases from V and 6 bases from J, with 15 bases between. The CDR3 spans 13 residues. In germline, CDR1 is SQVTM, CDR2 ANQGSEA. The CDR3, as DNA: TGCAGCGTTGGGCGCAGGGATGAGGATGGCTACACCTTC. This translates into CSVGRRDEDGYTF.

The CDR3 is CASSSTGINYGYTF. CDR3 coding DNA: TGTGCCAGCAGTTCGACAGGGATTAACTATGGCTACACCTTC. The chain links TRBV27 to TRBJ1-2, with 7 bases aligning to TRBD1. The CDR3 runs 14 residues. Trimming cost V 4 bases and J 1 base; bases outside gene matches: 3. Looked up from germline, CDR1 is MNHEY and CDR2 is SMNVEV (reference sequence).

V gene TRBV4-1 combines with J gene TRBJ1-4, with TRBD1 as a possible D gene (6 bases). Trimming removed 4 bases at V and 8 bases at J, with 17 bases between. Per the germline V gene, CDR1 is MGHRA and CDR2 is YSYEKL. This CDR3 has 15 amino acids. CDR3 in amino acids: CASSLRTGLQEKLFF. For the CDR3, the DNA is TGCGCCAGCAGCCTACGAACAGGGTTGCAGGAAAAACTGTTTTTT.

The chain is built from TRBV13 and TRBJ2-7; D may be TRBD1 (6 bases). V lost 5 bases and J lost 1, with 9 bases in between. There are 13 residues in the CDR3. CDR1 PRHDT and CDR2 FYEKMQ come from the germline V gene (reference sequence). The CDR3 region has the DNA TGTGCCAGCAGCAAAGACAGGTCCTACGAGCAGTACTTC. It is translated as CASSKDRSYEQYF. The whole variable domain, filled in from reference TRBV13 and TRBJ2-7, reads AAGVIQSPRHLIKEKRETATLKCYPIPRHDTVYWYQQGPGQDPQFLISFYEKMQSDKGSIPDRFSAQQFSDYHSELNMSSLELGDSALYFCASSKDRSYEQYFGPGTRLTVT.

Only a few counts were recorded for this clone. This rearrangement joins TRBV18 to TRBJ1-4; 7 nucleotides match TRBD1. V lost 6 bases and J lost 4; bases outside the gene matches: 8. The CDR3 covers 15 residues. Germline lookup yields CDR1 KGHSH and CDR2 LQKENI. The CDR3: CASSGRTGYNEKLFF. The CDR3 DNA reads TGTGCCAGCTCGGGGAGGACAGGATATAATGAAAAACTGTTTTTT.

The CDR3 nucleotides read TGTGCCAGCAGCGCCCAACTAAACAGGGGGCGCCCCGGGGAGCTGTTTTTT. This gives the protein CASSAQLNRGRPGELFF. The rearrangement links TRBV9 to TRBJ2-2; TRBD1 matches 9 bases. CDR1 SGDLS and CDR2 YYNGEE come from the germline V gene. The trim removed 3 bases at V and 6 bases at J, leaving 12 bases unmatched. The CDR3 totals 17 residues. The variable domain in full, completed from reference TRBV9 and TRBJ2-2, reads DSGVTQTPKHLITATGQRVTLRCSPRSGDLSVYWYQQSLDQGLQFLIQYYNGEERAKGNILERFSAQQFPDLHSELNLSSLELGDSALYFCASSAQLNRGRPGELFFGEGSRLTVL.

V and J are TRBV7-8 and TRBJ1-2; tentatively, D is TRBD1 (5 bases). The germline V and J ends were trimmed by 2 bases and 4 bases, with 11 bases remaining between them. Germline assignment: CDR1 SGHVS and CDR2 FQNEAQ. This CDR3 has 14 amino acids. CDR3 nucleotides: TGTGCCAGCAGCTTAATTGACAGCTCCTATGGCTACACCTTC. It encodes CASSLIDSSYGYTF. The complete variable domain, with remaining parts taken from reference TRBV7-8 and TRBJ1-2, reads GAGVSQSPRYKVAKRGQDVALRCDPISGHVSLFWYQQALGQGPEFLTYFQNEAQLDKSGLPSDRFFAERPEGSVSTLKIQRTQQEDSAVYLCASSLIDSSYGYTFGSGTRLTVV.

The chain has TRBV7-6 and TRBJ1-1, with 8 bases fitting TRBD1. Germline assignment: CDR1 SGHVS and CDR2 FNYEAQ. The CDR3 consists of 16 residues. J gave up 1 base and V 2 bases, and 6 bases lay outside the gene matches. For the CDR3, the DNA is TGTGCCAGCAGCTTAATGGCAGGGGGCGCGAACACTGAAGCTTTCTTT. Translated: CASSLMAGGANTEAFF.